A single sample is the source of the 10 T cell receptor beta chains below, sequenced in a study of blood T cells in healthy people across ages. A sample-barcoded 5' primer and a J-beta primer mix were used in a second PCR of roughly 7 to 12 cycles. TCRdb reanalysed the 5' RACE reads using MiXCR and keeps one entry per CDR3 protein. The repertoire consists of about 800,000 distinct CDR3 sequences, with 20% to 25% occurring once and the leading ten covering approximately 4%. These records were also assigned to another study, of T cells of mothers and their children.

The sequencing sample was made of blood. The receptor set was obtained from a boy aged 10-17 years in good health.

The chain joins TRBV20-1 to TRBJ2-7; 10 bases agree with TRBD2. CDR3 length equals 14 residues. V was pared by 5 bases and J by 2 bases, with 6 bases of the junction left unmatched. CDR1 is DFQATT, CDR2 SNEGSKA, per germline (reference sequence). For the CDR3, the DNA is TGCAGTGCTTTTTCCGGGACTAGCGCCTACGAGCAGTACTTC. This sequence encodes CSAFSGTSAYEQYF.

This chain uses TRBV29-1 with TRBJ2-5, with 7 bases that match TRBD1. The J call may not be correct, given that the DNA end is closer to TRBJ2-1. Per the germline V gene, CDR1 is SQVTM and CDR2 is ANQGSEA. This CDR3 spans 11 amino acids. CDR3 in amino acids: CSALKQGEQFF. CDR3 coding DNA: TGCAGCGCCCTGAAACAGGGGGAGCAGTTCTTC.

The chain uses TRBV29-1 and TRBJ1-1; D is ambiguous. V lost 6 bases and J lost 4, with 9 bases in between. This CDR3 spans 11 amino acids. The germline V gene has CDR1 SQVTM and CDR2 ANQGSEA. The CDR3 spells CSVRVGTEAFF. As DNA, the CDR3 is TGCAGCGTGAGAGTGGGCACTGAAGCTTTCTTT.

Of note for this clonotype: An end of the junction differs from the germline gene, which may be a read error. This chain connects TRBV12-3 or TRBV12-4 to TRBJ1-2, with 7 bases that match TRBD1. The CDR3 totals 15 residues. In nucleotides, the CDR3 is TGTGTCAGCGGGTTTCGGAGAACAGGGGAGAATGGCTACACCTTC. Amino acids: CVSGFRRTGENGYTF.

This clonotype has a handful of counts. The V gene is TRBV7-8, the J gene TRBJ1-5, with D possibly matching TRBD1 (5 bases). CDR1 is SGHVS, CDR2 FQNEAQ, per germline. V gave up 2 bases and J gave up 2 bases, with 22 bases separating them. CDR3 length: 19 residues. The DNA of the CDR3 is TGTGCCAGCAGCTTATATAGCGGGACGGTCCCTTATGGCAATCAGCCCCAGCATTTT. It translates to CASSLYSGTVPYGNQPQHF.

CDR3 DNA sequence: TGTGCCAGCAGTTTCTTAGTACCAGGGGGCGGTCAGCCCCAGCATTTT. Its translation is CASSFLVPGGGQPQHF. V gene TRBV28 combines with J gene TRBJ1-5; TRBD1 matches at 8 bases. After removal of 3 bases from V and 6 bases from J, the junction contained 10 bases not matched to a gene. The CDR3 contains 16 residues. Germline V gene lookup returns CDR1 MDHEN and CDR2 SYDVKM.

The chain uses TRBV9 and TRBJ2-7; 7 nucleotides align to TRBD2. J lost 0 bases, V lost 4 bases, and 7 bases had no gene match. Per germline, CDR1 SGDLS and CDR2 YYNGEE. CDR3 length equals 15 residues. The CDR3 DNA follows: TGTGCCAGCAGCCCCCGGGCTAGCGGCTCCTACGAGCAGTACTTC. It encodes CASSPRASGSYEQYF.

The chain couples TRBV20-1 to TRBJ2-1, with D possibly being TRBD1 or TRBD2 (7 bases each). Deletions cut 8 bases from V and 5 bases from J, with 16 bases between. Germline V gives CDR1 DFQATT, CDR2 SNEGSKA (reference sequence). This CDR3 has 13 amino acids. The CDR3 nucleotides are TGCAGTCCCAGGGGGGGGATGCACAATGAGCAGTTCTTC. Residues: CSPRGGMHNEQFF.

In this sample, this clonotype turned up a few times. V usage is TRBV29-1 and J usage is TRBJ2-1, with a weak D call TRBD2 (5 bases). Trimming shortened V by 5 bases and J by 5 bases, and 19 bases separated the two germline ends. The V gene's germline CDR1 is SQVTM and CDR2 ANQGSEA. This CDR3 is 15 amino acids long. DNA of the CDR3: TGCAGCGTTCGGTGGTTTGAGAAGGAGGACAATGAGCAGTTCTTC. Amino acids: CSVRWFEKEDNEQFF.

The chain employs TRBV5-1 and TRBJ1-3, with D perhaps matching TRBD1 (5 bases). V lost 3 bases, J lost 1 base, and 14 bases lay in between. This CDR3 has 16 residues. Germline-derived CDR1 and CDR2 are SGHRS and YFSETQ. The CDR3, as DNA: TGCGCCAGCAGCTCCCAGGCGCAGGGTTCTGGAAACACCATATATTTT. Amino acids: CASSSQAQGSGNTIYF.